The source of this T cell receptor (beta chain) is a study of T-cell reconstitution after alpha-beta-depleted transplantation in children. This clonotype showed up many times. Deletions cut 6 bases from V and 7 bases from J, with 14 bases between. This CDR3 has 13 residues. The TCRbeta library was prepared with unique molecular identifiers. Via MiXCR, TCRdb re-called the PCR reads, giving one row per CDR3 protein. The sample has 400,000 to 500,000 distinct CDR3 sequences, 9.5% to 13% seen once. The receptor's source is a human donor who donated a stem cell graft to a child with acute myeloid leukemia. The material was PBMCs from the stem cell graft donor, obtained from the stem cell graft. The genes are TRBV12-3 or TRBV12-4 and TRBJ2-3; D is perhaps TRBD1 or TRBD2 (5 bases each). The CDR3 DNA reads as TGTGCCAGCAGCCCTCGGGACCGTTATACGCAGTATTTT. Translation gives CASSPRDRYTQYF.